This TCR beta chain was profiled in a study of blood T cells in healthy people across ages. The CDR3 extends over 16 amino acids. Germline V gene sequence: CDR1 SGHVS, CDR2 FNYEAQ. A second PCR, run for about 6 to 11 cycles, used a sample-barcoded 5' primer plus a J-beta primer mix. TCRdb recomputed calls from the 5' RACE reads with MiXCR, one row per CDR3 protein. The sample includes about 1.1 million distinct CDR3 sequences, about two fifths of them seen just once. This receptor was taken from a man aged 18 to 29 in good health. V is TRBV7-6 and J is TRBJ2-4; D remains unclear. The DNA matches TRBJ2-5 better at its end, which makes the J call doubtful. The sample was blood. CDR3 amino acids: CASSLGRKTLQETQYF. The CDR3, as DNA: TGTGCCAGCAGCTTAGGGCGGAAGACTCTCCAAGAGACCCAGTACTTC.